This TCR beta chain was observed in a study of CD8 T cells in ankylosing spondylitis. Details on this clonotype: Its antigen is currently unknown.

Per the germline V gene, CDR1 is DFQATT and CDR2 is SNEGSKA (reference sequence). This CDR3 contains 16 residues. Trimming took off 0 bases at V and 2 bases at J, with 14 bases between the two ends. Findings and caveats of the study: Researchers reportedly found disease-linked clones significantly enriched in matched ankylosing spondylitis synovial fluid.

In TCRdb, the 5' RACE reads were re-called with MiXCR into one record per CDR3 protein. This repertoire shows about 160,000 distinct CDR3 sequences, approximately 16% found once; its top ten account for about 8.2%. The specimen sequenced was blood, either unsorted or a sorted T cell fraction (not recorded which). This chain joins TRBV20-1 and TRBJ2-4; TRBD1 is a possible D gene (6 bases). The clonotype comes from a male donor with ankylosing spondylitis or in good health (not recorded which). This chain's CDR3 is CSARDPGASPKNIQYF. In nucleotides, the CDR3 is TGCAGTGCTAGAGACCCAGGGGCGAGTCCCAAAAACATTCAGTACTTC.